This T cell receptor (beta chain) came from a study of immune heterogeneity within non-small cell lung tumors. Multiplex PCR relied on 32 V and 13 J primers to amplify TCR beta CDR3. TCRdb analysed the multiplex PCR reads with MiXCR anew, one entry per CDR3 protein. The sample yields about 10,000 distinct CDR3 sequences, roughly 26% seen once. There are many counts of this clonotype. Trimming took 8 bases from V and 2 from J, leaving 16 bases between them. Per germline, CDR1 SGHAT and CDR2 FQNNGV. This CDR3 is built from 14 residues. Per sample, about 600 ng of bulk tumor genomic DNA was the template used. Several biopsies were spaced far apart within each primary tumor and obtained as surgery took place. Patients went through curative surgery, and their non-small cell lung cancer was untreated and newly diagnosed. Patients newly diagnosed with non-small cell lung cancer and having curative-intent surgery served as donors.

The receptor comes from a man aged 45-60 years with non-small cell lung cancer. Material: lung tumor tissue. The V and J genes are TRBV11-2 and TRBJ2-7; tentatively, D is TRBD2 (5 bases). The CDR3 region is CASSSGPATYEQYF. The CDR3 coding sequence is TGTGCCAGCTCGAGCGGCCCGGCGACCTACGAGCAGTACTTC.